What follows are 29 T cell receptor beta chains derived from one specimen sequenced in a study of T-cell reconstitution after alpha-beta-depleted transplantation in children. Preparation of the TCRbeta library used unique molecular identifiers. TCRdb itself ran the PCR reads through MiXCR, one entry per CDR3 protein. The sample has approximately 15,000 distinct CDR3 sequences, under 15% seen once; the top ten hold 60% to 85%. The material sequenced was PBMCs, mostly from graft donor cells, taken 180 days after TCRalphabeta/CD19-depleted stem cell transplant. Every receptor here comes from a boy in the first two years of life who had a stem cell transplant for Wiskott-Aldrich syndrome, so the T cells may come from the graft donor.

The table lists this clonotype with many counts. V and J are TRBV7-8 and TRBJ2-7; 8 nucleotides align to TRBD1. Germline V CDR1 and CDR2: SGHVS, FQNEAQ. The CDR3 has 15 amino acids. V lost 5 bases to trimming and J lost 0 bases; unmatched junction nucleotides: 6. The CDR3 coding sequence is TGTGCCAGCAGCCCGGGGACAGGTAGCTCCTACGAGCAGTACTTC. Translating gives CASSPGTGSSYEQYF.

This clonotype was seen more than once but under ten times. The CDR3 DNA sequence: TGCGCCAGCAGCTTCGGGTTCCAGCAGTTCTTC. Translating gives CASSFGFQQFF. This chain links TRBV5-1 with TRBJ2-1, with D unclear. V gave up 2 bases and J gave up 11 bases, with 8 bases separating them. CDR1 is SGHRS, CDR2 YFSETQ, per germline. The CDR3 contains 11 residues.

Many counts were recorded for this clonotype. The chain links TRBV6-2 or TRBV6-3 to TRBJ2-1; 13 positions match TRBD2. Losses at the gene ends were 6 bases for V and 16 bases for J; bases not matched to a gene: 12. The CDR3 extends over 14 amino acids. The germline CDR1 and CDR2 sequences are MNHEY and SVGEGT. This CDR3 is CASRPGLAGEVPFF. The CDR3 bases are TGTGCCAGCAGGCCCGGACTAGCGGGAGAAGTGCCTTTCTTC.

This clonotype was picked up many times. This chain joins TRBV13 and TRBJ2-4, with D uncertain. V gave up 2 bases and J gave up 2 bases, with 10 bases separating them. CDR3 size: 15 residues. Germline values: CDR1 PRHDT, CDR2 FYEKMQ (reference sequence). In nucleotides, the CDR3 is TGTGCCAGCAGCTTATATAGGGAACCCAAAAACATTCAGTACTTC. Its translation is CASSLYREPKNIQYF.

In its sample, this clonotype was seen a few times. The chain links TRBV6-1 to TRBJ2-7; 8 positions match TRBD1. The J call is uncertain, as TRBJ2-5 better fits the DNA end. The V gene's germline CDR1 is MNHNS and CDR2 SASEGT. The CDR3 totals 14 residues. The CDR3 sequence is CASLGQGGSKTQYF. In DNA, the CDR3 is TGTGCCAGCCTCGGACAGGGCGGTAGTAAGACCCAGTACTTC.

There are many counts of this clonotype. CDR3 nucleotides: TGCAGTGCTAGGGGTTTCAGTTACAATGAGCAGTTCTTC. Encoded protein: CSARGFSYNEQFF. V usage is TRBV20-1 and J usage is TRBJ2-1; no clear D. This CDR3 is 13 amino acids long. Trimming cost V 3 bases and J 4 bases, with 10 bases left between them. Per the germline V gene, CDR1 is DFQATT and CDR2 is SNEGSKA (reference sequence).

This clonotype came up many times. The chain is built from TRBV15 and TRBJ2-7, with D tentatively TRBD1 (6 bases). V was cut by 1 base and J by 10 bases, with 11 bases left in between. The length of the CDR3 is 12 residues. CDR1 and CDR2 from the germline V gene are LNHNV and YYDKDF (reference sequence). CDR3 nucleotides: TGTGCCACCAGCAGAGTTAAGGGGGACCAGTACTTC. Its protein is CATSRVKGDQYF.

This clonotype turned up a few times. In nucleotides, the CDR3 is TGTGCCACCAGTGATGGGAATCAAGAGACCCAGTACTTC. Protein sequence: CATSDGNQETQYF. V gene TRBV24-1 combines with J gene TRBJ2-5; D is unclear. Germline assignment: CDR1 KGHDR and CDR2 SFDVKD. Trimming left V 3 bases short and J 2 bases short, with 6 bases between. This CDR3 contains 13 residues.

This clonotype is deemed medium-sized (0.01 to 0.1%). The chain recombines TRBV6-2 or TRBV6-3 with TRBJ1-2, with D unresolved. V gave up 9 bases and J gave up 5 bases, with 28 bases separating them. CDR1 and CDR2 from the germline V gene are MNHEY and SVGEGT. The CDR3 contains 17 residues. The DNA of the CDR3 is TGTGCCAGTCTTTTTGCCCCGGAGGACGATCGTTATTATGGCTACACCTTC. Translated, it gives CASLFAPEDDRYYGYTF.

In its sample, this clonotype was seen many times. The CDR3 reads CATSRDWGLEQFF. CDR3 nucleotides: TGTGCCACCAGCAGAGATTGGGGATTGGAACAGTTCTTC. This chain joins TRBV15 and TRBJ2-1; D is undetermined. CDR1 and CDR2 from the germline V gene are LNHNV and YYDKDF (reference sequence). Trimming pared 0 bases from V and 13 bases from J, leaving 13 bases between. CDR3 length: 13 amino acids.

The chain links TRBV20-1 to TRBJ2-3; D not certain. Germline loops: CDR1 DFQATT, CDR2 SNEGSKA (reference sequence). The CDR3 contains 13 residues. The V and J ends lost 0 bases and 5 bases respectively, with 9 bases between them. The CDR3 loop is CSARDGSLDTQYF. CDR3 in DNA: TGCAGTGCTAGAGATGGTAGTCTAGATACGCAGTATTTT.

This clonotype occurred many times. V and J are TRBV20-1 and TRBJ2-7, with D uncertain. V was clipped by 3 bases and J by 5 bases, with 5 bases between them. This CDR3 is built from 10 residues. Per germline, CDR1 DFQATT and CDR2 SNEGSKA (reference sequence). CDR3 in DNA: TGCAGTGCTAGCGATCACGAGCAGTACTTC. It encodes CSASDHEQYF.

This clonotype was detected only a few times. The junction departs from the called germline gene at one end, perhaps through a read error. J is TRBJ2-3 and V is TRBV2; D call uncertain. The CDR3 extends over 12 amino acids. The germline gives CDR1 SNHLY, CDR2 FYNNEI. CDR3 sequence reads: CASGELSDTQYF. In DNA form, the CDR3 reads TGTGCCAGCGGTGAGTTGTCAGATACGCAGTATTTT.

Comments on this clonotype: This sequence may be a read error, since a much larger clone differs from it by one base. CDR3 nucleotides: TGTGCCAGCAGCCAATCCTGGTGGAACTACGAGCAGTACTTC. Translating it yields CASSQSWWNYEQYF. The V call is TRBV27, the J call TRBJ2-7; D gene ambiguous. The CDR3 length is 14 residues. The V gene lost 6 bases and the J gene lost 3 bases, with 15 bases spanning the gap. CDR1 is MNHEY, CDR2 SMNVEV, per germline (reference sequence).

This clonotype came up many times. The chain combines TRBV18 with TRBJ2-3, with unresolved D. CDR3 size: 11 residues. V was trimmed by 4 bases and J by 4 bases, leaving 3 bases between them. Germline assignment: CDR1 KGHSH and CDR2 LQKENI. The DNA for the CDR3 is TGTGCCAGCTCACGTCCAGATACGCAGTATTTT. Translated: CASSRPDTQYF. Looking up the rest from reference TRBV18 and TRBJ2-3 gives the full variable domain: NAGVMQNPRHLVRRRGQEARLRCSPMKGHSHVYWYRQLPEEGLKFMVYLQKENIIDESGMPKERFSAEFPKEGPSILRIQQVVRGDSAAYFCASSRPDTQYFGPGTRLTVL.

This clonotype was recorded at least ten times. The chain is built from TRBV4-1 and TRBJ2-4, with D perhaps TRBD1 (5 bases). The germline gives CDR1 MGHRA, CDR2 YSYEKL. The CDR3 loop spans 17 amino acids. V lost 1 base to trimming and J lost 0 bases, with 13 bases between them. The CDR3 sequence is CASSQVGHAVAKNIQYF. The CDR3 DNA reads TGCGCCAGCAGCCAAGTAGGACACGCTGTAGCCAAAAACATTCAGTACTTC.

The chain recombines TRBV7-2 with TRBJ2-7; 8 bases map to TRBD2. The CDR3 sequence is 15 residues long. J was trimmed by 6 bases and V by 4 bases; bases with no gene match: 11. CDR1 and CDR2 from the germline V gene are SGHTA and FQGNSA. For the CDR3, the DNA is TGTGCCAGCAGCTACACCGGGACTAGTTTCTCCGAGCAGTACTTC. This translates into CASSYTGTSFSEQYF.

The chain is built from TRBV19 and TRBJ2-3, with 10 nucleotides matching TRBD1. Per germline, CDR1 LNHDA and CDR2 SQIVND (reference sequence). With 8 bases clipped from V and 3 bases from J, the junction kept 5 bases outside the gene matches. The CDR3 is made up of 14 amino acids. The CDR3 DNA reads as TGTGCCAGTGGGGACAGGGGATTGACAGATACGCAGTATTTT. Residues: CASGDRGLTDTQYF.

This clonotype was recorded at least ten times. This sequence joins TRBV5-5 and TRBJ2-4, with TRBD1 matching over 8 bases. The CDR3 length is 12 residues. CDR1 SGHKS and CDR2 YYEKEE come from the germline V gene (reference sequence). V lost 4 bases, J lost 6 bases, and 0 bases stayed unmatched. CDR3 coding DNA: TGTGCCAGCAGCGGACAGGGAAACATTCAGTACTTC. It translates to CASSGQGNIQYF. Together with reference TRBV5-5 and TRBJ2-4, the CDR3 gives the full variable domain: DAGVTQSPTHLIKTRGQQVTLRCSPISGHKSVSWYQQVLGQGPQFIFQYYEKEERGRGNFPDRFSARQFPNYSSELNVNALLLGDSALYLCASSGQGNIQYFGAGTRLSVL.

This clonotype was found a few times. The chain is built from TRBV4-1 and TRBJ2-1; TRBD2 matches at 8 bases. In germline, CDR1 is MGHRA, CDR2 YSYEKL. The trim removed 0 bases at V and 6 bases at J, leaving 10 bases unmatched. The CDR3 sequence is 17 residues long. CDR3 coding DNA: TGCGCCAGCAGCCAAGATAAGACGGGAGGGCTCCGCAATGAGCAGTTCTTC. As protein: CASSQDKTGGLRNEQFF.

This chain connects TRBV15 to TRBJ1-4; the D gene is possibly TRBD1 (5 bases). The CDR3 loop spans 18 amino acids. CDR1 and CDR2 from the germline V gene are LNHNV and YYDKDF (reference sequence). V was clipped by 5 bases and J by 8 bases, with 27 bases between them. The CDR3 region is CATSVDLSGPTTGEKLFF. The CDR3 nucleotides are TGTGCCACCAGCGTCGACCTTTCGGGGCCCACAACGGGGGAAAAACTGTTTTTT.

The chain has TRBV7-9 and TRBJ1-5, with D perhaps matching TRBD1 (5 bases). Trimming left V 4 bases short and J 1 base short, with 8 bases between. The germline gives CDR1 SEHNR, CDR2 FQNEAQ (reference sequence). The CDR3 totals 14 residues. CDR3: CASSWGRSNQPQHF. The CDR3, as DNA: TGTGCCAGCAGCTGGGGCAGAAGCAATCAGCCCCAGCATTTT.

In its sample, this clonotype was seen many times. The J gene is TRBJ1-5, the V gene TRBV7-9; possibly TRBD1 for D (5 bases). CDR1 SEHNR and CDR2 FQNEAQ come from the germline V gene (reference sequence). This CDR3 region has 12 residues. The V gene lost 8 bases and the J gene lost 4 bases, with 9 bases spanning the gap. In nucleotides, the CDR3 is TGTGCCAGCCGCGGGGGAAATCAGCCCCAGCATTTT. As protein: CASRGGNQPQHF.

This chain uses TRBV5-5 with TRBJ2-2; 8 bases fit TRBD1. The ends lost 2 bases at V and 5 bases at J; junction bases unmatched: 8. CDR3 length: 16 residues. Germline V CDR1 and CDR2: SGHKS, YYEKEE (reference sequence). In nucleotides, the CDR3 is TGTGCCAGCAGCTTAATTTGGACAGGGAAAACCGGGGAGCTGTTTTTT. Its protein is CASSLIWTGKTGELFF.

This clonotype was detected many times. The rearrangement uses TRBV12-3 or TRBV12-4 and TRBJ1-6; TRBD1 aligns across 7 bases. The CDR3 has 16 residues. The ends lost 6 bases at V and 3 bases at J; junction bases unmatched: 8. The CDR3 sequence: CASSPGQVSYNSPLHF. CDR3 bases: TGTGCCAGCAGCCCTGGACAGGTTAGCTATAATTCACCCCTCCACTTT.

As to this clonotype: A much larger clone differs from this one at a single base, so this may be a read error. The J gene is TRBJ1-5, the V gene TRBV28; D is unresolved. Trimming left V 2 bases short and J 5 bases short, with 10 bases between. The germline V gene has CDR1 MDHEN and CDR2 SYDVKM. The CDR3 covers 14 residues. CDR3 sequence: CASSLRLVDQPQHF. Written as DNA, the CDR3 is TGTGCCAGCAGTTTACGGTTAGTCGATCAGCCCCAGCATTTT.

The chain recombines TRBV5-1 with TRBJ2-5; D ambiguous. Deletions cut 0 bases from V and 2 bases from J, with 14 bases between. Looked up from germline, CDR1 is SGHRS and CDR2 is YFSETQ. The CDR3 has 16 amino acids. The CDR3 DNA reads TGCGCCAGCAGCTTGGCTGGGGTTGGTGATCAAGAGACCCAGTACTTC. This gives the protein CASSLAGVGDQETQYF.

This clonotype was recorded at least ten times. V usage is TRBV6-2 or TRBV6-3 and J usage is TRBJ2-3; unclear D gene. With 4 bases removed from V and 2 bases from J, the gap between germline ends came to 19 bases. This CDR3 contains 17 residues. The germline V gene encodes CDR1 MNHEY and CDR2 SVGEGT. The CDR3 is CASSSILRKSYTDTQYF. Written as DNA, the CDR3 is TGTGCCAGCAGTTCCATCTTGCGGAAGTCCTACACAGATACGCAGTATTTT.

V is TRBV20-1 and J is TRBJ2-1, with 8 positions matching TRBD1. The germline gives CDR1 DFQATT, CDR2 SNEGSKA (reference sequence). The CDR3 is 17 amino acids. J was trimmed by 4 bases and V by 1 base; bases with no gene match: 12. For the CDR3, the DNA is TGCAGTGCTAGAGCCACAGGGGGTGTGGCCCCGTACAATGAGCAGTTCTTC. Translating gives CSARATGGVAPYNEQFF.